Below are 26 T cell receptor beta chains sequenced from a single sample in a study of cytomegalovirus exposure and HLA in healthy donors. Primers included in the PCR were 60 Vbeta and 13 Jbeta primers. Sequencing used immunoSEQ multiplex PCR; TCRdb keeps in-frame clones, though not all of them. Its table lists 96,000 or so clones. Sequenced sample: PBMCs. These receptors came from a girl aged 5 to 17 in good health and CMV-seropositive.

V and J are TRBV6-7 and TRBJ2-5, with a possible D match to TRBD1 (6 bases). TRBV6-7 is marked as an open reading frame, function uncertain. V was trimmed by 6 bases and J by 4 bases, leaving 24 bases between them. This CDR3 is 17 amino acids long. In DNA form, the CDR3 reads TGTGCCAGCAGGCCACCTCCGGAGGCCCTAGGGGGAGAGACCCAGTACTTC. Translating gives CASRPPPEALGGETQYF.

The genes are TRBV7-9 and TRBJ2-5, with TRBD2 as a possible D gene (7 bases). Germline assignment: CDR1 SEHNR and CDR2 FQNEAQ (reference sequence). CDR3 length: 14 amino acids. The V and J ends lost 6 bases and 7 bases respectively, with 18 bases between them. CDR3 coding DNA: TGTGCCAGCAGTCCAGGCGGGGGCTCGGTGACCCAGTACTTC. It encodes CASSPGGGSVTQYF. Full variable domain (remainder filled in from reference TRBV7-9 and TRBJ2-5): DTGVSQNPRHKITKRGQNVTFRCDPISEHNRLYWYRQTLGQGPEFLTYFQNEAQLEKSRLLSDRFSAERPKGSFSTLEIQRTEQGDSAMYLCASSPGGGSVTQYFGPGTRLLVL.

Note on this clone: Other nucleotide sequences in the sample specify the same CDR3. The V gene is TRBV4-3, the J gene TRBJ1-6; D gene unclear. V dropped 1 base and J dropped 8 bases, with 12 bases sitting between them. Germline V gene lookup returns CDR1 LGHNA and CDR2 YSLEER. The CDR3 sequence is 15 residues long. CDR3 amino acids: CASSQVRGLDSPLHF. The CDR3 nucleotides are TGCGCCAGCAGCCAAGTGCGGGGATTAGATTCACCCCTCCACTTT.

The chain combines TRBV4-1 with TRBJ1-3; 9 bases fit TRBD1. The V segment lost 3 bases and the J segment 0 bases; nucleotides outside the gene matches: 15. The CDR3 runs 20 residues. Per germline, CDR1 MGHRA and CDR2 YSYEKL. Here the CDR3 DNA reads TGCGCCAGCAGCCAGATCGCGGGACAGGGCTCCCCTCTCTCTGGAAACACCATATATTTT. It codes for CASSQIAGQGSPLSGNTIYF.

The chain is built from TRBV5-1 and TRBJ2-1; 8 nucleotides agree with TRBD1. Germline assignment: CDR1 SGHRS and CDR2 YFSETQ. V dropped 5 bases and J dropped 7; count of bases not matched to a gene: 8. The CDR3 runs to 14 residues. CDR3 DNA: TGCGCCAGCAGGGTCCAGGGGGCCCTAAATGAGCAGTTCTTC. Protein product: CASRVQGALNEQFF.

V gene TRBV18 combines with J gene TRBJ1-1; D uncertain. The ends were cut back, 7 bases at V and 4 bases at J, with 13 bases in the middle. The length of the CDR3 is 13 residues. Germline-derived CDR1 and CDR2 are KGHSH and LQKENI. The CDR3 DNA follows: TGTGCCAGCTTCCCGGGGTCCGGCACTGAAGCTTTCTTT. It specifies CASFPGSGTEAFF. Together with reference TRBV18 and TRBJ1-1, the CDR3 gives the full variable domain: NAGVMQNPRHLVRRRGQEARLRCSPMKGHSHVYWYRQLPEEGLKFMVYLQKENIIDESGMPKERFSAEFPKEGPSILRIQQVVRGDSAAYFCASFPGSGTEAFFGQGTRLTVV.

The V call is TRBV28, the J call TRBJ1-4; perhaps TRBD1 as D (6 bases). The CDR3 has 16 residues. The germline gives CDR1 MDHEN, CDR2 SYDVKM. The ends were cut back, 7 bases at V and 0 bases at J, with 15 bases in the middle. This CDR3 is CASTIGQSATNEKLFF. DNA for the CDR3: TGTGCCAGCACTATAGGACAGTCTGCAACTAATGAAAAACTGTTTTTT.

The chain uses TRBV10-3 and TRBJ1-4, with 7 bases that match TRBD1. V dropped 10 bases and J dropped 6; count of bases not matched to a gene: 11. The CDR3 is 14 amino acids. CDR1 is ENHRY, CDR2 SYGVKD, per germline. CDR3 loop: CATKQGEVDEKLFF. CDR3 in DNA: TGTGCCACCAAGCAGGGGGAGGTGGATGAAAAACTGTTTTTT.

The V and J genes are TRBV5-6 and TRBJ2-3; 10 bases line up with TRBD2. Germline CDR1 is SGHDT and CDR2 is YYEEEE. The ends lost 8 bases at V and 0 bases at J; junction bases unmatched: 3. The CDR3 has 14 residues. The CDR3: CASLAGASTDTQYF. For the CDR3, the DNA is TGTGCCAGTCTAGCGGGGGCAAGCACAGATACGCAGTATTTT. The whole variable domain, remainder taken from reference TRBV5-6 and TRBJ2-3, is DAGVTQSPTHLIKTRGQQVTLRCSPKSGHDTVSWYQQALGQGPQFIFQYYEEEERQRGNFPDRFSGHQFPNYSSELNVNALLLGDSALYLCASLAGASTDTQYFGPGTRLTVL.

This chain links TRBV29-1 with TRBJ1-2, with D tentatively TRBD1 (6 bases). CDR3 length: 11 residues. V lost 4 bases and J lost 8, with 11 bases in between. Germline V gives CDR1 SQVTM, CDR2 ANQGSEA. The CDR3 DNA reads TGCAGCGTTGCGGACAGTGGAGGCTACACCTTC. It specifies CSVADSGGYTF.

The rearrangement joins TRBV2 to TRBJ2-7; 7 positions match TRBD1. Germline CDR1 and CDR2: SNHLY and FYNNEI. The V and J ends lost 4 bases and 0 bases, in that order; junction bases with no gene match: 6. CDR3 size: 15 residues. The chain's CDR3 is CASSADRESSYEQYF. CDR3 bases: TGTGCCAGCAGTGCTGACAGGGAAAGCTCCTACGAGCAGTACTTC.

This chain links TRBV27 with TRBJ1-1; D possibly corresponds to TRBD1 (6 bases). Per the germline V gene, CDR1 is MNHEY and CDR2 is SMNVEV (reference sequence). Trimming took 5 bases from V and 1 from J, leaving 17 bases between them. The CDR3 loop spans 16 amino acids. The CDR3 here is CASSRTTQGGNTEAFF. The CDR3 bases are TGTGCCAGCAGTCGGACAACTCAAGGGGGGAACACTGAAGCTTTCTTT.

CDR3 sequence (DNA): TGTGCCAGCAGTGACGGACAGGGAGGCTACGAGCAGTACTTC. Its translation: CASSDGQGGYEQYF. The chain employs TRBV25-1 and TRBJ2-7, with 8 bases that match TRBD1. The V and J ends lost 3 bases and 3 bases, in that order; junction bases with no gene match: 4. The germline V gene has CDR1 MGHDK and CDR2 SYGVNS. CDR3 length equals 14 residues.

The J gene is TRBJ1-1, the V gene TRBV5-1; 8 nucleotides line up with TRBD1. V shed 5 bases, J shed 1 base, and the junction held 4 bases outside the gene matches. The CDR3 is 14 residues long. Per germline, CDR1 SGHRS and CDR2 YFSETQ. The CDR3 reads CASSPTGGNTEAFF. CDR3 DNA sequence: TGCGCCAGCAGTCCTACAGGGGGGAACACTGAAGCTTTCTTT.

This sequence joins TRBV10-3 and TRBJ2-5; 7 bases agree with TRBD1. V was pared by 2 bases and J by 2 bases, with 11 bases of the junction left unmatched. The CDR3 extends over 17 amino acids. Germline V gives CDR1 ENHRY, CDR2 SYGVKD. The CDR3 DNA reads as TGTGCCATCAGTGAGGGGTTGGGGACAGATCAACAAGAGACCCAGTACTTC. Protein sequence: CAISEGLGTDQQETQYF.

The V and J genes are TRBV29-1 and TRBJ1-4; 9 bases are shared with TRBD1. The CDR3 runs to 13 residues. Germline assignment: CDR1 SQVTM and CDR2 ANQGSEA. V lost 5 bases, J lost 5 bases, and 3 bases stayed unmatched. In nucleotides, the CDR3 is TGCAGCGTTAGGACAGGGGCGAATGAAAAACTGTTTTTT. Its translation is CSVRTGANEKLFF.

J is TRBJ2-3 and V is TRBV4-2; 12 nucleotides agree with TRBD2. CDR1 and CDR2 from the germline V gene are LGHNA and YNFKEQ. The V gene end was trimmed by 1 base and the J gene end by 2 bases; junction bases not matched to a gene: 13. CDR3 length: 20 residues. The CDR3 here is CASSQVFGLTSGGSTDTQYF. In DNA form, the CDR3 reads TGTGCCAGCAGCCAAGTGTTCGGTCTGACTAGCGGGGGTTCCACAGATACGCAGTATTTT.

The chain recombines TRBV7-9 with TRBJ2-6; the match to TRBD1 covers 10 bases. Looked up from germline, CDR1 is SEHNR and CDR2 is FQNEAQ (reference sequence). The junction had 5 bases not matched to a gene; V was cut back by 3 bases and J by 0 bases. The CDR3 totals 18 residues. The CDR3 bases are TGTGCCAGCAGCTTCCTGGGGGACAGGGGCTCTGGGGCCAACGTCCTGACTTTC. It translates to CASSFLGDRGSGANVLTF.

This sequence joins TRBV4-3 and TRBJ1-1; 8 bases line up with TRBD1. CDR3 length: 18 residues. J lost 1 base, V lost 0 bases, and 10 bases had no gene match. CDR1 and CDR2 (germline): LGHNA, YSLEER. CDR3 DNA: TGCGCCAGCAGCCAAGATCGAGCAGGGGGCCTATCGAACACTGAAGCTTTCTTT. Its protein product is CASSQDRAGGLSNTEAFF.

V and J are TRBV27 and TRBJ2-7; TRBD1 matches at 7 bases. The germline V gene has CDR1 MNHEY and CDR2 SMNVEV (reference sequence). With V trimmed by 5 bases and J by 2 bases, 9 bases remained unmatched. The CDR3 is 15 amino acids. CDR3 bases: TGTGCCAGCAGTCCGAGGGGGCCTCGGACCTACGAGCAGTACTTC. It codes for CASSPRGPRTYEQYF.

V usage is TRBV7-3 and J usage is TRBJ2-5; possible D gene TRBD1, 5 bases. CDR1 SGHTA and CDR2 FQGTGA come from the germline V gene. Trimming stripped 0 bases from V and 1 base from J, with 6 bases between. CDR3 length: 14 amino acids. Here the CDR3 reads CASSLTGAQETQYF. The CDR3 DNA reads as TGTGCCAGCAGCTTAACTGGGGCCCAAGAGACCCAGTACTTC.

This chain joins TRBV2 and TRBJ2-7; TRBD1 aligns across 10 bases. Germline values: CDR1 SNHLY, CDR2 FYNNEI. Trimming took 6 bases from V and 5 from J; bases not matched to a gene: 4. This CDR3 has 13 residues. CDR3 nucleotide sequence: TGTGCCAGCAGGGGACAGGGGCCCCACGAGCAGTACGTC. This sequence encodes CASRGQGPHEQYV.

V is TRBV5-1 and J is TRBJ2-1; possible D gene TRBD2, 5 bases. Deletions cut 5 bases from V and 4 bases from J, with 13 bases between. The CDR3 has 14 amino acids. Per the germline V gene, CDR1 is SGHRS and CDR2 is YFSETQ. The CDR3 sequence: CASSLDTGYNEQFF. The CDR3 region has the DNA TGCGCCAGCAGTTTAGATACGGGGTACAATGAGCAGTTCTTC.

CDR3 in DNA: TGTGCCAGCAGCTTTTGGGGAGGGGCCTCTGGGGCCAACGTCCTGACTTTC. It translates to CASSFWGGASGANVLTF. The chain joins TRBV11-2 to TRBJ2-6, with 7 bases that match TRBD2. With V trimmed by 3 bases and J by 0 bases, 5 bases remained unmatched. This CDR3 has 17 residues. Germline V gene sequence: CDR1 SGHAT, CDR2 FQNNGV.

This chain joins TRBV7-6 and TRBJ1-1, with D possibly TRBD1 on 5 matching bases. The CDR3 runs to 14 residues. Germline CDR1 SGHVS, CDR2 FNYEAQ. Trimming took 1 base from V and 0 from J, leaving 6 bases between them. CDR3 nucleotide sequence: TGTGCCAGCAGCTTAGGGACATTGAACACTGAAGCTTTCTTT. Translated, it gives CASSLGTLNTEAFF.

V usage is TRBV9 and J usage is TRBJ1-6; a possible D gene is TRBD1 (5 bases). Germline CDR1 is SGDLS and CDR2 is YYNGEE. The CDR3 loop spans 14 amino acids. V gave up 0 bases and J gave up 7 bases, with 8 bases separating them. CDR3 amino acids: CASSVGQKNSPLHF. The CDR3 coding sequence is TGTGCCAGCAGCGTAGGACAGAAAAATTCACCCCTCCACTTT. Complete variable domain (other parts from reference TRBV9 and TRBJ1-6): DSGVTQTPKHLITATGQRVTLRCSPRSGDLSVYWYQQSLDQGLQFLIQYYNGEERAKGNILERFSAQQFPDLHSELNLSSLELGDSALYFCASSVGQKNSPLHFGNGTRLTVT.